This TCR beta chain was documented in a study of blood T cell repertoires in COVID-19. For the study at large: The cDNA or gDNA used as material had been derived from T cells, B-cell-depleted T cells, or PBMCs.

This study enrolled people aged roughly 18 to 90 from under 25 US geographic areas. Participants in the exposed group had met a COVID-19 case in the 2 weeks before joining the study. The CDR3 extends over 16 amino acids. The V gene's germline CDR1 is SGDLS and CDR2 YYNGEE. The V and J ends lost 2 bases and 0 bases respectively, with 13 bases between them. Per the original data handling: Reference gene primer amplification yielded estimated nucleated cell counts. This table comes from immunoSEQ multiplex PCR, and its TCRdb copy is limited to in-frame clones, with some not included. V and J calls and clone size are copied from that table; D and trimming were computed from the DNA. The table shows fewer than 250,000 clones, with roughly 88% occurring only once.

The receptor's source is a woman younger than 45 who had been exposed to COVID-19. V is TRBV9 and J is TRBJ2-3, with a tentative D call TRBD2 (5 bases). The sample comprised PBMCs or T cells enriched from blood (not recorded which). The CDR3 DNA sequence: TGTGCCAGCAGCGTTTACAGCGGCCCTAGCACAGATACGCAGTATTTT. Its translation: CASSVYSGPSTDTQYF. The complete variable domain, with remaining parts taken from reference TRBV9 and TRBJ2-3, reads DSGVTQTPKHLITATGQRVTLRCSPRSGDLSVYWYQQSLDQGLQFLIQYYNGEERAKGNILERFSAQQFPDLHSELNLSSLELGDSALYFCASSVYSGPSTDTQYFGPGTRLTVL.